One and the same sample provided the 8 T cell receptor beta chains below, sequenced in a study of T-cell reconstitution after alpha-beta-depleted transplantation in children. A library of TCRbeta sequences, prepared with unique molecular identifiers, was generated. MiXCR, run by TCRdb on the PCR reads, gives a single entry per CDR3 protein. Here the sample spans about 610,000 distinct CDR3 sequences, under 12% being singletons. The sequencing used PBMCs from the stem cell graft donor, collected from the stem cell graft. Receptors were obtained from a human donor who donated a stem cell graft to a child with acute myeloid leukemia.

This clonotype has a handful of counts. The genes are TRBV6-5 and TRBJ2-1, with D tentatively TRBD1 or TRBD2 (5 bases each). The CDR3 length is 14 residues. Germline CDR1 MNHEY, CDR2 SVGAGI. V lost 2 bases to trimming and J lost 6 bases, with 11 bases between them. The DNA for the CDR3 is TGTGCCAGCAGTTACAGGGGACCCGTCAATGAGCAGTTCTTC. Translating gives CASSYRGPVNEQFF.

This clonotype was counted at least ten times. The CDR3 bases are TGCGCCAGCAGCTCCGGGGACATGAACACTGAAGCTTTCTTT. It codes for CASSSGDMNTEAFF. The chain recombines TRBV5-1 with TRBJ1-1; perhaps TRBD1 as D (6 bases). CDR1 is SGHRS, CDR2 YFSETQ, per germline. Trimming cost V 3 bases and J 0 bases, with 9 bases left between them. This CDR3 comprises 14 residues.

This clonotype appeared many times. The chain joins TRBV12-3 or TRBV12-4 to TRBJ1-1; TRBD1 matches 9 bases. The CDR3 sequence is 14 residues long. J lost 8 bases, V lost 2 bases, and 6 bases had no gene match. CDR3: CASSLMAGTGEAFF. CDR3 bases: TGTGCCAGCAGTTTAATGGCCGGGACAGGGGAAGCTTTCTTT.

This clonotype was seen a few times. Lacking the conserved final phenylalanine or tryptophan, this CDR3 likely reflects a read error. The chain couples TRBV29-1 to TRBJ2-5; D unresolved. CDR3 length: 13 residues. The germline CDR1 and CDR2 sequences are SQVTM and ANQGSEA. Trimming took off 0 bases at V and 2 bases at J, with 7 bases between the two ends. The CDR3 region has the DNA TGCAGCGTTGAAGATCCCCAGCAAGAGACCCAGTACCTC. It translates to CSVEDPQQETQYL.

This clonotype has a handful of counts. A clone one base away is much larger, so this may be a read error. The chain has TRBV20-1 and TRBJ2-1, with TRBD2 matching over 12 bases. Germline trimming cut 5 bases from V and 3 bases from J; bases unmatched to any gene: 2. CDR3 size: 14 residues. The V gene's germline CDR1 is DFQATT and CDR2 SNEGSKA (reference sequence). The CDR3 region has the DNA TGCAGTGCTCAGACTAGCGGGGGCTACAATGAGCAGTTCTTC. Amino acids: CSAQTSGGYNEQFF.

There are a few counts of this clonotype. At one end the junction does not follow the germline gene, possibly because of a read error. V and J are TRBV7-7 and TRBJ2-1, with 9 bases fitting TRBD2. The CDR3 is 16 residues long. In germline, CDR1 is SSHAT, CDR2 FNYEAQ (reference sequence). CDR3 nucleotide sequence: TGTGCTAGCAGCTTAGCCCCTAGCGGGAAAGGCAATGAGCAGTTCTTC. It is translated as CASSLAPSGKGNEQFF.

The sample holds many counts of this clonotype. This sequence joins TRBV29-1 and TRBJ2-7; 12 bases match TRBD2. This CDR3 has 13 amino acids. Germline V gene sequence: CDR1 SQVTM, CDR2 ANQGSEA. V lost 5 bases to trimming and J lost 3 bases; unmatched junction nucleotides: 2. CDR3 coding DNA: TGCAGCGTTAGGACTAGCGGGGACTACGAGCAGTACTTC. It specifies CSVRTSGDYEQYF.

This clonotype was picked up one time. The genes are TRBV6-2 or TRBV6-3 and TRBJ2-7; 14 bases agree with TRBD2. V trimming: 5 bases; J trimming: 6 bases; junction bases outside the gene matches: 6. The CDR3 has 15 amino acids. In germline, CDR1 is MNHEY, CDR2 SVGEGT. The CDR3 DNA reads as TGTGCCAGCAGTGAGAGGGGGACTAGCGGGAGCGAGCAGTACTTC. This sequence encodes CASSERGTSGSEQYF.